The present TCR beta chain was sequenced within a study of cytomegalovirus exposure and HLA in healthy donors (dated by TCRdb to 2016 to 2017). Turning to the overall study: According to a later analysis, the approximately 120 validation repertoires were produced on the same platform as the approximately 620 repertoires of the first cohort. The study aimed to test whether signatures of past pathogen exposure could be identified by cataloging public T cell receptors. To predict cytomegalovirus infection status, the study combined high-throughput TCR immunosequencing, statistical association of individual TCRs with disease status, and machine learning. Besides the first cohort of under 700 subjects, a separate validation cohort made up of over a hundred different subjects was used.

The full study reports these points: All 120 or so repertoires were used to score co-occurrence in the validation cohort in a later analysis, because that analysis had no HLA typing for the cohort. The classifier was reported to diagnose cytomegalovirus status with high specificity and sensitivity in both the original cohort and the validation cohort. In vitro tests confirmed that three of the cytomegalovirus-associated TCR beta chains recognize cytomegalovirus antigens. While some public TCRs were present in many individuals, most TCR sequences turned up only very rarely across donors. Subsequent analysis determined that TCRs grouped into clusters in the first cohort also showed a tendency toward co-occurrence across the 120 validation repertoires, and about 94% of cluster scores exceeded 0. The authors suggested that the approach could potentially be generalized to other disease states and immunological phenotypes. In the study, roughly 160 TCR beta chains were listed as associated with cytomegalovirus.

A remark on this clone: What this receptor recognizes is not known. The input lacks base qualities; no much larger clone sits a single base away.

Separate from the approximately 730-subject first cohort, the validation cohort of about 120 subjects was the group to which the donors belonged. Germline trimming: 3 bases from V, 6 bases from J; junction bases outside gene matches: 10. Including the terminal cysteine and phenylalanine, the CDR3 comprises 18 residues. The kept DNA is CDR3 alone, 54 bases in frame from the first base. CDR1 and CDR2, per the germline V gene, are MGHDK and SYGVNS. Receptors were amplified or captured by the immunoSEQ multiplex PCR assay. The study's own analysis went as follows. A statistical classification framework was built for diagnosing cytomegalovirus status from the catalog of TCR beta chain sequences. Entries here come from immuneACCESS through TCRdb and include only in-frame sequences with V and J called. Some clones fail to appear in such tables; in the studies checked, an unresolved V gene covers under half of the shortfall, and the cause of the remainder is unknown. The DNA was the basis for D and trimming; V, J and clone size are from that table. Within this sample are approximately 200,000 clones, with 75% to 95% of them counted one time only. The ten largest clones take up about 0.95% of the sample.

This receptor was taken from a woman younger than 30 in good health and CMV-seronegative. The sequenced material came from PBMCs. Rearrangement joined TRBV25-1 to TRBJ2-1; the junction holds 14 bases that match TRBD2. The DNA sequence is given as TGTGCCAGCAGTGAGGCGGGACTAGCGGGAGTTCTTCGCAATGAGCAGTTCTTC. It specifies CASSEAGLAGVLRNEQFF.